Presented here are 24 T cell receptor beta chains from one specimen sequenced in a study of response to subunit inactivated influenza vaccine. From the RT-PCR reads, TCRdb called clonotypes with MiXCR, one entry per CDR3 protein. Of under 200,000 distinct CDR3 sequences in the sample, 12% were seen once. The data were also submitted as part of a second study, on T cells expressing NK-cell markers. That report notes: 5'RACE template switching built TCR beta cDNA with unique molecular identifiers.

The sequencing here drew on CD8+ T cells sorted from PBMCs, taken 11 to 12 days after vaccination. The receptors were gathered from a man in his fifties or sixties who received an inactivated influenza vaccine.

This clonotype has only a few counts. One junction end does not reproduce the germline sequence, and a read error may be involved. The chain recombines TRBV6-5 with TRBJ2-1, with D possibly being TRBD1 (6 bases). Germline V gene sequence: CDR1 MNHEY, CDR2 SVGAGI. The CDR3 runs to 15 residues. CDR3 sequence (DNA): TGTGCCAGCCGTTATGGACAGAGCTCCTACAATGAGCAGTTCTTC. Protein sequence: CASRYGQSSYNEQFF.

The CDR3 nucleotides read TGTGCCACCCTGACAGGGGGTGGCACTGAAGCTTTCTTT. Its translation is CATLTGGGTEAFF. This rearrangement joins TRBV10-3 to TRBJ1-1; 9 bases match TRBD1. The germline V gene encodes CDR1 ENHRY and CDR2 SYGVKD. Trimming removed 10 bases from V and 4 bases from J; junction bases left unmatched: 7. This CDR3 contains 13 residues.

This clonotype showed up just a few times. This chain connects TRBV29-1 to TRBJ2-1; TRBD2 matches at 10 bases. After removal of 2 bases from V and 6 bases from J, the junction contained 7 bases not matched to a gene. This CDR3 has 15 residues. Germline V lookup: CDR1 SQVTM, CDR2 ANQGSEA. The CDR3 is CSVELRLAGVNEQFF. CDR3 sequence (DNA): TGCAGCGTTGAATTGCGACTAGCGGGCGTCAATGAGCAGTTCTTC.

There are many counts of this clonotype. The chain joins TRBV12-3 or TRBV12-4 to TRBJ2-1; 9 bases map to TRBD1. V lost 3 bases and J lost 4; bases outside the gene matches: 1. The CDR3 is 14 residues long. DNA for the CDR3: TGTGCCAGCAGTTTTGGGACAGGGTACAATGAGCAGTTCTTC. It is translated as CASSFGTGYNEQFF.

The genes are TRBV7-9 and TRBJ2-2; D is unclear. CDR1 and CDR2 (germline): SEHNR, FQNEAQ (reference sequence). V lost 5 bases to trimming and J lost 1 base, with 11 bases between them. The CDR3 has 15 residues. The CDR3 loop is CASSGLGRNTGELFF. Written as DNA, the CDR3 is TGTGCCAGCAGCGGTCTCGGACGGAACACCGGGGAGCTGTTTTTT.

This clonotype was picked up many times. The J gene is TRBJ2-1, the V gene TRBV7-2; D gene unclear. The CDR3 length is 13 residues. Germline V lookup: CDR1 SGHTA, CDR2 FQGNSA. V was trimmed by 1 base and J by 4 bases, leaving 5 bases between them. Here the CDR3 reads CASSLDLYNEQFF. CDR3 bases: TGTGCCAGCAGCTTAGACTTGTACAATGAGCAGTTCTTC.

The chain's CDR3 is CASGDTTYEQYF. The CDR3 nucleotides are TGTGCCAGCGGGGACACAACCTACGAGCAGTACTTC. This chain joins TRBV2 and TRBJ2-7; a weak D match, TRBD1 (6 bases). CDR1 is SNHLY, CDR2 FYNNEI, per germline. Trimming removed 8 bases at V and 2 bases at J, with 10 bases between. The CDR3 runs 12 residues. Together with reference TRBV2 and TRBJ2-7, the CDR3 gives the full variable domain: EPEVTQTPSHQVTQMGQEVILRCVPISNHLYFYWYRQILGQKVEFLVSFYNNEISEKSEIFDDQFSVERPDGSNFTLKIRSTKLEDSAMYFCASGDTTYEQYFGPGTRLTVT.

The rearrangement uses TRBV12-3 or TRBV12-4 and TRBJ2-3; tentative D call: TRBD2 (6 bases). CDR3 length: 14 residues. The V end was cut by 1 base, the J end by 5 bases, with 10 bases between. Here the CDR3 DNA reads TGTGCCAGCAGTTTAGGCGGGGAATTAGATACGCAGTATTTT. Translated, it gives CASSLGGELDTQYF.

This clonotype was detected a few times. The chain carries TRBV7-2 and TRBJ2-7; 9 positions agree with TRBD2. V shed 1 base, J shed 2 bases, and the junction held 3 bases outside the gene matches. Germline V gene lookup returns CDR1 SGHTA and CDR2 FQGNSA. The CDR3 runs 15 residues. The CDR3 DNA follows: TGTGCCAGCAGCTTAGTGCGGGAGGGCCCCTACGAGCAGTACTTC. Amino acids: CASSLVREGPYEQYF.

V gene TRBV9 combines with J gene TRBJ2-3; 10 bases are a match to TRBD2. The junction had 17 bases not matched to a gene; V was cut back by 3 bases and J by 1 base. Germline V gives CDR1 SGDLS, CDR2 YYNGEE. The length of the CDR3 is 20 residues. CDR3 sequence (DNA): TGTGCCAGCAGCGGATACCAAGGGCTAGCGGGAGCCGAAGGCACAGATACGCAGTATTTT. This sequence encodes CASSGYQGLAGAEGTDTQYF. The whole variable domain, remainder taken from reference TRBV9 and TRBJ2-3, is DSGVTQTPKHLITATGQRVTLRCSPRSGDLSVYWYQQSLDQGLQFLIQYYNGEERAKGNILERFSAQQFPDLHSELNLSSLELGDSALYFCASSGYQGLAGAEGTDTQYFGPGTRLTVL.

This clonotype appeared many times. The chain recombines TRBV27 with TRBJ2-2, with 8 bases identical to TRBD1. Trimming at V came to 5 bases and at J to 6 bases, leaving 11 bases not matched to a gene. CDR1 and CDR2 from the germline V gene are MNHEY and SMNVEV (reference sequence). The CDR3 consists of 16 residues. This CDR3 is CASSTTGGRTAGELFF. Here the CDR3 DNA reads TGTGCCAGCAGTACTACAGGGGGGCGAACGGCCGGGGAGCTGTTTTTT.

This CDR3 reads CASSFEGQFSYNEQFF. The CDR3 coding sequence is TGTGCCAGCAGTTTTGAGGGGCAGTTTTCCTACAATGAGCAGTTCTTC. The V and J genes are TRBV28 and TRBJ2-1; perhaps D is TRBD1 or TRBD2 (5 bases each). Trimming removed 3 bases from V and 1 base from J, with 13 bases in between. The CDR3 extends over 16 amino acids. In germline, CDR1 is MDHEN, CDR2 SYDVKM.

Comment on this clonotype: A much bigger clone sits one base away, suggesting this may be a read error. The V and J genes are TRBV6-5 and TRBJ2-1; D remains unclear. Germline CDR1 and CDR2: MNHEY and SVGAGI. V shed 2 bases and J shed 0 bases, with 8 bases lying between them. This CDR3 has 15 residues. The CDR3 bases are TGTGCCAGCAGTTACCGAGTAATCTCCTACAATGAGCAGTTCTTC. Translated: CASSYRVISYNEQFF.

This clonotype was observed a handful of times. The chain recombines TRBV9 with TRBJ2-7, with 9 bases that match TRBD2. Per germline, CDR1 SGDLS and CDR2 YYNGEE. With 0 bases clipped from V and 6 bases from J, the junction kept 1 base outside the gene matches. The length of the CDR3 is 13 residues. The CDR3 region has the DNA TGTGCCAGCAGCGTAGTTAGCGGGGGCGAGCAGTACTTC. Translated, it gives CASSVVSGGEQYF.

The genes are TRBV5-5 and TRBJ1-6, with D unclear. CDR3 length equals 15 residues. The germline V gene encodes CDR1 SGHKS and CDR2 YYEKEE (reference sequence). V was trimmed by 4 bases and J by 3 bases, leaving 11 bases between them. CDR3 nucleotides: TGTGCCAGCAGCACCTGGGCAGACTATAATTCACCCCTCCACTTT. This translates into CASSTWADYNSPLHF.

The chain links TRBV20-1 to TRBJ2-7, with 12 bases aligning to TRBD2. Germline V gene sequence: CDR1 DFQATT, CDR2 SNEGSKA (reference sequence). The CDR3 spans 15 residues. V was pared by 5 bases and J by 0 bases, with 5 bases of the junction left unmatched. CDR3 amino acids: CSADGLAGISYEQYF. The CDR3 DNA reads as TGCAGTGCTGACGGACTAGCGGGGATCTCCTACGAGCAGTACTTC.

The chain joins TRBV6-1 to TRBJ2-5; D is perhaps TRBD1 (6 bases). There are 14 residues in the CDR3. Germline V gives CDR1 MNHNS, CDR2 SASEGT. Trimming cost V 6 bases and J 0 bases, with 11 bases left between them. DNA of the CDR3: TGTGCCAGCAGCCCTACAGGGTACCAAGAGACCCAGTACTTC. This gives the protein CASSPTGYQETQYF.

The chain combines TRBV7-9 with TRBJ1-2, with 7 nucleotides matching TRBD1. The CDR3 is made up of 14 amino acids. The trim removed 1 base at V and 4 bases at J, leaving 3 bases unmatched. The germline V gene encodes CDR1 SEHNR and CDR2 FQNEAQ (reference sequence). This CDR3 reads CASSLDRGSYGYTF. In nucleotides, the CDR3 is TGTGCCAGCAGCTTAGACAGGGGAAGCTATGGCTACACCTTC.

This clonotype was recorded many times. The J gene is TRBJ2-7, the V gene TRBV20-1, with D perhaps being TRBD1 or TRBD2 (6 bases each). Trimming shortened V by 2 bases and J by 0 bases, and 14 bases separated the two germline ends. The germline CDR1 and CDR2 sequences are DFQATT and SNEGSKA (reference sequence). This CDR3 contains 15 residues. CDR3 residues: CSARIRGRDSYEQYF. The CDR3 DNA reads as TGCAGTGCTAGAATTCGGGGGCGGGACTCCTACGAGCAGTACTTC.

This clonotype was seen more than once but under ten times. J is TRBJ2-1 and V is TRBV5-1; D assignment may be TRBD1 or TRBD2 (5 bases each). This CDR3 spans 16 amino acids. Germline values: CDR1 SGHRS, CDR2 YFSETQ. V lost 4 bases, J lost 5 bases, and 19 bases lay in between. CDR3 sequence (DNA): TGCGCCAGCAGCACGGGGCCCGCCCGTAGTCACAATGAGCAGTTCTTC. Translation: CASSTGPARSHNEQFF.

The genes are TRBV28 and TRBJ1-2; no definite D call. Germline CDR1 reads MDHEN; CDR2 reads SYDVKM. The ends were cut back, 6 bases at V and 4 bases at J, with 9 bases in the middle. The CDR3 is 12 residues long. The CDR3 nucleotides are TGTGCCAGCAGCGACGGGAGCTATGGCTACACCTTC. Protein sequence: CASSDGSYGYTF.

This clonotype was detected only a few times. The rearrangement joins TRBV21-1 to TRBJ2-2; TRBD2, the D gene given by the table, was not confirmed from the DNA. TRBV21-1 is designated a pseudogene. CDR3 length equals 20 residues. CDR3 nucleotide sequence: TGTGCCAGCAGCAAAGGAGTAACGGGACTAGCGGGAGAAGGAACCGGGGAGCTGTTTTTT. Encoded protein: CASSKGVTGLAGEGTGELFF.

This clonotype was counted at least ten times. The chain combines TRBV4-3 with TRBJ2-3, with D perhaps assigned TRBD1 or TRBD2 (7 bases each). Germline V CDR1 and CDR2: LGHNA, YSLEER. The CDR3 consists of 17 residues. V was pared by 0 bases and J by 2 bases, with 15 bases between. CDR3 DNA sequence: TGCGCCAGCAGCCAAGATAGGGAGGGGGCCCTCACAGATACGCAGTATTTT. Amino acid sequence: CASSQDREGALTDTQYF.

This clonotype was picked up many times. V gene TRBV28 combines with J gene TRBJ2-7, with D possibly TRBD1 on 5 matching bases. Trimming shortened V by 6 bases and J by 0 bases, and 12 bases separated the two germline ends. The germline CDR1 and CDR2 sequences are MDHEN and SYDVKM. The CDR3 extends over 14 amino acids. Written as DNA, the CDR3 is TGTGCCAGCAGAGGGGCAGGGAACTCCTACGAGCAGTACTTC. Its protein product is CASRGAGNSYEQYF.